This TCR beta chain was identified during a study of identical twins. TCRdb recomputed calls from the 5' RACE reads with MiXCR, one row per CDR3 protein. The sample carries around 480,000 distinct CDR3 sequences, over 11% recorded once. The CDR3 sequence is 13 residues long. Between the trimmed V and J ends, which lost 11 bases and 1 base, there was a span of 14 bases. The same specimen was also included in a second study, on yellow fever vaccine responses in identical twins.

The rearrangement joins TRBV12-3 or TRBV12-4 to TRBJ1-1, with unresolved D. The sequence derives from a woman under 30 in good health. Sequencing was done on a sample of CD4+ T cells sorted from blood. CDR3 DNA sequence: TGTGCCGGCTCGCTGGGCTCGAACACTGAAGCTTTCTTT. It is translated as CAGSLGSNTEAFF.